Included here is one T cell receptor (beta chain) sequence, with context. Splitting the CD4+ cells yielded a CD45RA+ naive subset and a CD45RA-negative memory subset. Trimming took 7 bases from V and 0 from J, leaving 13 bases between them. CDR1 is SGHTA and CDR2 is FQGNSA in the germline V gene. The CDR3 contains 14 residues. This sample was included in a study of shared clonotypes between healthy human individuals. Study as a whole: Three CD4 naive, three CD4 memory, two CD8 naive and one CD8 memory plate were used per donor.

Libraries were prepared by immunoSEQ multiplex PCR; TCRdb keeps only in-frame clonotypes and omits some of them. Among approximately 2.5 million clones listed, around nine tenths were seen once. The rearrangement links TRBV7-2 to TRBJ2-7, with D tentatively TRBD2 (6 bases). This receptor was taken from a man younger than 30 in good health. Sample: naive CD4+ T cells sorted from blood. Subset defined: CD45RA+ positively selected. CDR3 bases: TGTGCCAGCACCCCACGGGACTCCTCCTACGAGCAGTACTTC. It yields the protein CASTPRDSSYEQYF.